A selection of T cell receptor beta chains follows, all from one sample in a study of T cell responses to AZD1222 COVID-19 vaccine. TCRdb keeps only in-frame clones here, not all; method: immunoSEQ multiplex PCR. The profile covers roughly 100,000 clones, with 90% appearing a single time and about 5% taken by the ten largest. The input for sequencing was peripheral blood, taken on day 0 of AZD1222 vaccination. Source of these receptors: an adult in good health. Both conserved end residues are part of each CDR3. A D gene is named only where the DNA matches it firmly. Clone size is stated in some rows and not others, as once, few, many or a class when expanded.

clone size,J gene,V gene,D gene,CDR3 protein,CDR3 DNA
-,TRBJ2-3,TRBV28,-,CASLATTTDTQYF,TGTGCCAGCCTTGCAACTACTACAGATACGCAGTATTTT
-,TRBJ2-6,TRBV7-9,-,CASSFGLSGANVLTF,TGTGCCAGCAGCTTTGGACTCTCTGGGGCCAACGTCCTGACTTTC
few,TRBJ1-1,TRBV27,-,CASSPLGVTEAFF,TGTGCCAGCAGCCCACTAGGGGTTACTGAAGCTTTCTTT
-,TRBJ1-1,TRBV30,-,CAWSVTGSEAFF,TGTGCCTGGAGTGTTACAGGGTCTGAAGCTTTCTTT
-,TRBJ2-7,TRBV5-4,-,CASSLPGQAGGDEQYF,TGTGCCAGCAGCTTGCCCGGACAGGCCGGGGGGGACGAGCAGTACTTC
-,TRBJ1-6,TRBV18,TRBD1,CASSPGQGRNSPLHF,TGTGCCAGCTCACCCGGACAGGGGAGAAATTCACCCCTCCACTTT
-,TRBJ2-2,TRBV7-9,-,CASSPLRGGSGELFF,TGTGCCAGCAGCCCCCTCAGGGGGGGCTCCGGGGAGCTGTTTTTT
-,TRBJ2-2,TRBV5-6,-,CASSPWGGPTGELFF,TGTGCCAGCAGCCCGTGGGGGGGCCCCACCGGGGAGCTGTTTTTT
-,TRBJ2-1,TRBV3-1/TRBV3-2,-,CASSLGDYNEQFF,TGTGCCAGCAGCCTCGGGGACTACAATGAGCAGTTCTTC
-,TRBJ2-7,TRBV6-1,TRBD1,CASSDPRTGYTYEQYF,TGTGCCAGCAGTGATCCCCGGACAGGCTATACCTACGAGCAGTACTTC
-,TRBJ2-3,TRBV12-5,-,CASGFGGADTQYF,TGTGCTAGTGGTTTTGGAGGAGCGGATACGCAGTATTTT
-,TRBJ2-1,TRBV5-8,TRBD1,CASSLIQGANEQFF,TGTGCCAGCAGCTTGATACAGGGGGCTAATGAGCAGTTCTTC
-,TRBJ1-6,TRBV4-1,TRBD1,CASSNPGQGARAPLHF,TGCGCCAGCAGCAACCCGGGACAGGGGGCCAGGGCACCCCTCCACTTT
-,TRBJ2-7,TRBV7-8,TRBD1,CASSLVRTGGARYEQYF,TGTGCCAGCAGCTTAGTACGGACAGGGGGCGCGCGGTACGAGCAGTACTTC
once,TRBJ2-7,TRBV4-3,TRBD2,CASSQETGGPYEQYF,TGCGCCAGCAGCCAAGAAACGGGGGGGCCTTACGAGCAGTACTTC
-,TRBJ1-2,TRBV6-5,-,CASSWWGGGYTF,TGTGCCAGCAGTTGGTGGGGTGGTGGCTACACCTTC
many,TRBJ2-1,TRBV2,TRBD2,CASRQVRLAAYNEQFF,TGTGCCAGCAGACAGGTACGACTAGCGGCTTACAATGAGCAGTTCTTC
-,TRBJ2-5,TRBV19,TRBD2,CASSPIAGSFQYF,TGTGCCAGTAGTCCAATAGCGGGTTCCTTCCAGTACTTC
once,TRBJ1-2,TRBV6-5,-,CASGRTIGYGYTF,TGTGCCAGCGGGAGGACAATAGGCTATGGCTACACCTTC
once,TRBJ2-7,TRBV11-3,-,CASPQEKGGYEQYF,TGTGCCAGCCCTCAGGAGAAAGGGGGCTACGAGCAGTACTTC
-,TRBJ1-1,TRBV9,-,CASSVSPETQNTEAFF,TGTGCCAGCAGCGTTTCCCCCGAAACACAGAACACTGAAGCTTTCTTT
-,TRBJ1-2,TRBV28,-,CASSLGQVYGYTF,TGTGCCAGCAGTTTAGGGCAGGTCTATGGCTACACCTTC
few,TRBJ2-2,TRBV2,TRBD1,CASMDRTNTGELFF,TGTGCCAGCATGGACAGGACTAACACCGGGGAGCTGTTTTTT
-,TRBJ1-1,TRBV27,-,CASSQGGMNTEAFF,TGTGCCAGCAGTCAAGGGGGAATGAACACTGAAGCTTTCTTT
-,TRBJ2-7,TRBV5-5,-,CASSFPGAYEQYF,TGTGCCAGCAGCTTCCCAGGGGCCTACGAGCAGTACTTC
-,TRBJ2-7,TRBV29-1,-,CSVGDNRSYEQYF,TGCAGCGTAGGGGACAACCGATCCTACGAGCAGTACTTC
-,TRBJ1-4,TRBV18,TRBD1,CASSMDRREKLFF,TGTGCCAGCTCAATGGACAGGCGGGAAAAACTGTTTTTT
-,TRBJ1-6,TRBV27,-,CASPIPGRRNSPYNSPLHF,TGTGCCAGCCCCATCCCGGGGCGGCGGAATTCCCCCTATAATTCACCCCTCCACTTT
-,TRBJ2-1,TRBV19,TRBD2,CASSPRPLAGGTAEQFF,TGTGCCAGTAGTCCGCGGCCTCTAGCGGGGGGGACCGCGGAGCAGTTCTTC
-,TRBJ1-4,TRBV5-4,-,CASSETHRVGEKLFF,TGTGCCAGCAGCGAAACCCACAGGGTTGGCGAAAAACTGTTTTTT
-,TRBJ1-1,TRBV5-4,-,CASFPGTNTEAFF,TGTGCCTCCTTCCCGGGTACGAACACTGAAGCTTTCTTT
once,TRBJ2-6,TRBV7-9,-,CASSPVGTAISGANVLTF,TGTGCCAGCAGCCCTGTCGGGACTGCTATCTCTGGGGCCAACGTCCTGACTTTC
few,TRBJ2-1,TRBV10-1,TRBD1,CASSESGRRTGYNNEQFF,TGCGCCAGCAGTGAGTCGGGCCGGAGGACAGGGTACAACAATGAGCAGTTCTTC
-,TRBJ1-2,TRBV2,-,CASSPGRANYGYTF,TGTGCCAGCAGCCCGGGACGAGCTAACTATGGCTACACCTTC
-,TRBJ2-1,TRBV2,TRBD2,CASSQGGTSLVGFF,TGTGCCAGCAGCCAGGGGGGGACTAGCCTAGTTGGGTTCTTC
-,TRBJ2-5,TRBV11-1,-,CASSSGPSAETQYF,TGTGCCAGCAGCTCGGGTCCTTCCGCTGAGACCCAGTACTTC
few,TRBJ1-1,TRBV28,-,CASRHLLGGAVEAFF,TGTGCCAGCAGACACCTACTCGGGGGAGCGGTTGAAGCTTTCTTT
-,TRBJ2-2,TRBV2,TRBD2,CASSDGSGGRGSGELFF,TGTGCCAGCAGTGACGGTAGCGGGGGGCGCGGGTCCGGGGAGCTGTTTTTT
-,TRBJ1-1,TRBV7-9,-,CASSIGTGNTEAFF,TGTGCCAGCAGCATAGGCACAGGGAATACTGAAGCTTTCTTT
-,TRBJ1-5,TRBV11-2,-,CASSEDRNQPQHF,TGTGCCAGCAGCGAAGACAGGAATCAGCCCCAGCATTTT
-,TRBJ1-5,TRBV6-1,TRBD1,CASSETGTVLYSNQPQHF,TGTGCCAGCAGCGAAACCGGGACAGTACTGTATAGCAATCAGCCCCAGCATTTT